The 15 T cell receptor beta chains listed next were all sequenced from one sample in a study of metastatic and nonmetastatic thyroid tumors. TCRdb ran MiXCR on the PCR reads. The sample gives 33,000 or so clones, roughly a fifth of which show up once; 22% is in the top ten. Prior to thyroid surgery, none of the patients had received any treatment. The sample was blood. The receptor set was obtained from a female donor with papillary thyroid cancer or a benign thyroid nodule (not recorded which). Some clones in this sample may be carry-over from other donors' samples.

This clone was observed at least ten times. The CDR3 DNA follows: TGCGCCAGCAGCCAAGAGATGGTCACTGAAGCTTTCTTT. Translated, it gives CASSQEMVTEAFF. This rearrangement joins TRBV4-3 to TRBJ1-1, with D unresolved. The V end was cut by 0 bases, the J end by 4 bases, with 6 bases between. Germline V gives CDR1 LGHNA, CDR2 YSLEER. This CDR3 has 13 residues.

This clone was seen repeatedly, ten times or more. The rearrangement joins TRBV7-9 to TRBJ1-4; D unclear. V lost 5 bases and J lost 2, with 12 bases in between. From germline, CDR1 is SEHNR and CDR2 FQNEAQ (reference sequence). The CDR3 contains 15 residues. The CDR3 reads CASSPPGFTNEKLFF. CDR3 DNA sequence: TGTGCCAGCAGCCCCCCCGGGTTCACTAATGAAAAACTGTTTTTT.

The genes are TRBV6-1 and TRBJ2-3; D gene unclear. V was pared by 2 bases and J by 6 bases, with 9 bases between. The CDR3 is 13 amino acids. Germline V gene data show CDR1 as MNHNS and CDR2 as SASEGT. The CDR3 region is CASSEKLVDTQYF. The CDR3 nucleotides read TGTGCCAGCAGTGAAAAGCTCGTGGATACGCAGTATTTT.

This clone has just a few counts. The rearrangement uses TRBV24-1 and TRBJ1-5; D uncertain. Per the germline V gene, CDR1 is KGHDR and CDR2 is SFDVKD. The CDR3 has 15 residues. Deletions cut 1 base from V and 10 bases from J, with 16 bases between. For the CDR3, the DNA is TGTGCCACCAGTGATTTATCAGGAGGAGATGCTCCCCAGCATTTT. Translation: CATSDLSGGDAPQHF.

This chain joins TRBV11-2 and TRBJ1-2; D is ambiguous. The ends were cut back, 1 base at V and 8 bases at J, with 11 bases in the middle. This CDR3 spans 13 amino acids. Germline values: CDR1 SGHAT, CDR2 FQNNGV. The CDR3 is CASSLGRVHGYTF. The CDR3 DNA reads as TGTGCCAGCAGCTTAGGGAGGGTTCACGGCTACACCTTC.

V is TRBV11-2 and J is TRBJ2-3, with D possibly TRBD2 on 6 matching bases. The ends were cut back, 5 bases at V and 0 bases at J, with 18 bases in the middle. The CDR3 sequence is 17 residues long. The germline V gene has CDR1 SGHAT and CDR2 FQNNGV. CDR3 sequence: CASSPGVASTSTDTQYF. CDR3 bases: TGTGCCAGCAGCCCGGGGGTGGCATCTACTAGCACAGATACGCAGTATTTT. Together with reference TRBV11-2 and TRBJ2-3, the CDR3 gives the full variable domain: EAGVAQSPRYKIIEKRQSVAFWCNPISGHATLYWYQQILGQGPKLLIQFQNNGVVDDSQLPKDRFSAERLKGVDSTLKIQPAKLEDSAVYLCASSPGVASTSTDTQYFGPGTRLTVL.

V and J are TRBV4-3 and TRBJ1-4; weak D call: TRBD1 (6 bases). Germline CDR1 and CDR2: LGHNA and YSLEER. Trimming pared 0 bases from V and 6 bases from J, leaving 11 bases between. The CDR3 consists of 15 residues. CDR3 nucleotides: TGCGCCAGCAGCCAAGATGCCAGGGGTGATGAAAAACTGTTTTTT. It codes for CASSQDARGDEKLFF.

This clone was recorded many times. The chain has TRBV9 and TRBJ2-5; TRBD2 matches at 11 bases. J lost 2 bases, V lost 6 bases, and 6 bases had no gene match. The germline gives CDR1 SGDLS, CDR2 YYNGEE. The CDR3 runs to 15 residues. CDR3 sequence: CASNLAGGIQETQYF. CDR3 DNA: TGTGCCAGCAACCTAGCGGGGGGCATACAAGAGACCCAGTACTTC.

This clone showed up many times. J is TRBJ2-5 and V is TRBV19, with D possibly being TRBD2 (7 bases). Trimming removed 2 bases from V and 5 bases from J, with 9 bases in between. Germline lookup yields CDR1 LNHDA and CDR2 SQIVND (reference sequence). The CDR3 is 13 residues long. CDR3 sequence (DNA): TGTGCCAGTAGTATATCGGGGGGCGAGACCCAGTACTTC. Its protein is CASSISGGETQYF.

This clone was seen more than once but under ten times. The rearrangement joins TRBV5-4 to TRBJ2-5; 7 bases match TRBD1. Germline lookup yields CDR1 SGHNT and CDR2 YYREEE (reference sequence). This CDR3 has 16 residues. V shed 4 bases, J shed 4 bases, and the junction held 13 bases outside the gene matches. DNA for the CDR3: TGTGCCAGCAGCAGTCGGGACAGCCTTCGAGGAGAGACCCAGTACTTC. Protein sequence: CASSSRDSLRGETQYF.

This clone was counted many times. The junction does not match germline at one end; this may be a read error. This chain uses TRBV7-3 with TRBJ1-6, with 7 bases identical to TRBD1. The CDR3 contains 11 residues. Looked up from germline, CDR1 is SGHTA and CDR2 is FQGTGA. In DNA, the CDR3 is TGTGCCAGCAGCTTTAGACAGGGTTGCCTCTTT. It is translated as CASSFRQGCLF.

This clone turned up a few times. The chain recombines TRBV6-1 with TRBJ2-7, with TRBD1 matching over 7 bases. With 10 bases clipped from V and 2 bases from J, the junction kept 8 bases outside the gene matches. Germline V gene lookup returns CDR1 MNHNS and CDR2 SASEGT. The CDR3 spans 13 residues. The chain's CDR3 is CATRRDSPYEQYF. CDR3 coding DNA: TGTGCCACCCGCCGGGACAGCCCCTACGAGCAGTACTTC.

By share of the sample, this clone is medium-sized. V gene TRBV12-3 or TRBV12-4 combines with J gene TRBJ2-7; 13 bases are shared with TRBD2. This CDR3 comprises 14 residues. The V and J ends lost 6 bases and 4 bases, in that order; junction bases with no gene match: 3. The CDR3 coding sequence is TGTGCCAGCAGGTTGACTAGCGGGGGGTACGAGCAGTACTTC. Protein: CASRLTSGGYEQYF.

Ten or more counts support this clone. The chain is built from TRBV27 and TRBJ1-1; TRBD1 matches at 10 bases. The CDR3 runs 13 residues. Germline-derived CDR1 and CDR2 are MNHEY and SMNVEV (reference sequence). V lost 6 bases, J lost 9 bases, and 7 bases stayed unmatched. The CDR3 nucleotides are TGTGCCAGCAGGGGGACAGGGGAGGGGAAAGCTTTCTTT. This gives the protein CASRGTGEGKAFF.

The V call is TRBV27, the J call TRBJ2-7, with D hard to call. There are 16 residues in the CDR3. Trimming removed 7 bases at V and 2 bases at J, with 21 bases between. The germline gives CDR1 MNHEY, CDR2 SMNVEV (reference sequence). The CDR3 nucleotides read TGTGCCAGCACCTCCCCTTGCAAGGGATCTGCCTACGAGCAGTACTTC. It specifies CASTSPCKGSAYEQYF.